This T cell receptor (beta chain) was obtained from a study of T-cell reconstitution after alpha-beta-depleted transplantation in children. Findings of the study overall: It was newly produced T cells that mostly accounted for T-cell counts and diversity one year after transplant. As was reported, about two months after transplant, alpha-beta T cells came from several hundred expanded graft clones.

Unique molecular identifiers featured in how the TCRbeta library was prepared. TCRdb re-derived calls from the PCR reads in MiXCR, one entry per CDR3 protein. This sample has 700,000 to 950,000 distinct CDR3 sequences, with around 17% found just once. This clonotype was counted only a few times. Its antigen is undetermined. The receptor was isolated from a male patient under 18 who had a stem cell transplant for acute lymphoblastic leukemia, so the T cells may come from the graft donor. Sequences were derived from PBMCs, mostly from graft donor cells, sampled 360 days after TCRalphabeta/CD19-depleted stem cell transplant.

The CDR3 loop is CASSSRVQGLTRSDTQYF. The CDR3 DNA follows: TGCGCCAGCAGCTCCCGAGTACAGGGGCTGACTCGTTCAGATACGCAGTATTTT. The rearrangement links TRBV5-1 to TRBJ2-3, with 7 bases that match TRBD1. Per germline, CDR1 SGHRS and CDR2 YFSETQ. V lost 3 bases, J lost 4 bases, and 17 bases stayed unmatched. The CDR3 covers 18 residues.